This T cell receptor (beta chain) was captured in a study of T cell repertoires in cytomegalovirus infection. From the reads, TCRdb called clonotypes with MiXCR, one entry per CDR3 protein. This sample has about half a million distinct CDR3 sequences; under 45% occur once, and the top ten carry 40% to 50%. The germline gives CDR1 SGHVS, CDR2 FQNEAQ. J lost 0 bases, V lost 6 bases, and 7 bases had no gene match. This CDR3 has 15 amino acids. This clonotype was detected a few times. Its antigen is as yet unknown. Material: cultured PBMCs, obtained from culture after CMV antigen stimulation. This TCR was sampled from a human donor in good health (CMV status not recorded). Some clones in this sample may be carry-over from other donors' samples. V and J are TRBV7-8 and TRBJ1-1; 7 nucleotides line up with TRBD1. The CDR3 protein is CASSYRGGLNTEAFF. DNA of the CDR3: TGTGCCAGCAGTTACCGAGGGGGCCTGAACACTGAAGCTTTCTTT.